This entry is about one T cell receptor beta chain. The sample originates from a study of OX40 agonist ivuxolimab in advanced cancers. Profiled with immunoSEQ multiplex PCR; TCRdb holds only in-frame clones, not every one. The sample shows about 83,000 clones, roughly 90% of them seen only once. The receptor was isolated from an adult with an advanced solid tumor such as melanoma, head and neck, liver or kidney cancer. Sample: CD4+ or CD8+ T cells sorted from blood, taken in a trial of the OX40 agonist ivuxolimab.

In DNA form, the CDR3 reads TGTGCCAGCCACTCTAGCGGGGGAGAGATGTACTTC. It yields the protein CASHSSGGEMYF. The chain is built from TRBV6-1 and TRBJ2-7; 10 nucleotides match TRBD2. V was clipped by 8 bases and J by 12 bases; unmatched bases: 10. Germline assignment: CDR1 MNHNS and CDR2 SASEGT. The CDR3 is made up of 12 amino acids.